This T cell receptor beta chain emerged from a study of tumor-infiltrating lymphocytes in primary liver carcinoma. Study-wide background: T1-T3 N0M0 was the stage of the tumors, which were 4.2 to 10 cm across.

V dropped 4 bases and J dropped 9; count of bases not matched to a gene: 7. The CDR3 runs 13 residues. CDR1 is SGHTA, CDR2 FQGTGA, per germline. There are a few counts of this clonotype. Total RNA amounting to roughly 0.5 ug was the source from which TCR beta cDNA was made with a constant-region primer. For TCR beta, libraries were produced by three nested multiplex PCR rounds using slightly modified ARM-PCR. Both of the initial two PCR rounds ran for around 9 cycles and employed TRBV1-TRBV30 forward primers alongside a C-beta reverse primer. MiXCR, run by TCRdb on the multiplex PCR reads, gives a single entry per CDR3 protein. The data show around 80,000 distinct CDR3 sequences, about 75% seen once. Unsorted bulk tissue (about 18-30 mg) underwent RNA and DNA co-extraction.

The chain is built from TRBV7-3 and TRBJ2-3; 7 nucleotides match TRBD1. This TCR was sampled from a middle-aged man with primary liver carcinoma and hepatitis B virus infection. Material: tumor-adjacent normal liver tissue. CDR3 protein: CASSSHPQGTQYF. Written as DNA, the CDR3 is TGTGCCAGCAGCTCCCACCCACAGGGGACGCAGTATTTT.